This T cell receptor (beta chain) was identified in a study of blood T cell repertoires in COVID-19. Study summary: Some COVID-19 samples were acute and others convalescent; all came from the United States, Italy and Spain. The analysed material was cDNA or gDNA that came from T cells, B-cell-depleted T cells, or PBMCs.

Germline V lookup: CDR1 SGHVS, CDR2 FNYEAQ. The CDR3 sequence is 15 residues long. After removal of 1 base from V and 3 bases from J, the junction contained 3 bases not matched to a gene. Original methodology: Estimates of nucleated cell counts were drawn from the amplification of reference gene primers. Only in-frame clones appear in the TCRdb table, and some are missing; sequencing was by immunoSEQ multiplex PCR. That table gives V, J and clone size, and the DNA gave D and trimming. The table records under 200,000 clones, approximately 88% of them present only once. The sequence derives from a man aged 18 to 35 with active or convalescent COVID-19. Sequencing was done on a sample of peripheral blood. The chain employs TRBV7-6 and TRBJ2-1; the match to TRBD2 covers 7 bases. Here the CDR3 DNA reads TGTGCCAGCAGCTTAGGAGCGGGAAACTACAATGAGCAGTTCTTC. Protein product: CASSLGAGNYNEQFF. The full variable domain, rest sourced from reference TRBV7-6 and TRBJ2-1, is GAGVSQSPRYKVTKRGQDVALRCDPISGHVSLYWYRQALGQGPEFLTYFNYEAQQDKSGLPNDRFSAERPEGSISTLTIQRTEQRDSAMYRCASSLGAGNYNEQFFGPGTRLTVL.